This T cell receptor beta chain appears in the sequencing data of a study of shared clonotypes between healthy human individuals. Assay: immunoSEQ multiplex PCR; the TCRdb copy retains only in-frame clones and omits some. The sample lists fewer than 2.5 million clones, over 85% occurring once. Germline values: CDR1 MGHRA, CDR2 YSYEKL. The CDR3 covers 13 residues. V was shortened by 2 bases and J by 5 bases, with 9 bases between the two germline ends. The origin of this receptor is a man younger than 35 in good health. Some clones in this sample may be carry-over from other donors' samples. The sample consisted of naive CD4+ T cells from PBMCs. The subset: CD45RA+ positively selected. J is TRBJ1-2 and V is TRBV4-1; the D gene is possibly TRBD1 (5 bases). For the CDR3, the DNA is TGCGCCAGCAGCCAAAAAGGGGAATATGGCTACACCTTC. Residues: CASSQKGEYGYTF.